Presented here are 23 T cell receptor beta chains from one specimen sequenced in a study of shared clonotypes between healthy human individuals. CD45RO-negative, CCR7-positively selected cells formed the naive CD8 fraction, excluding terminally differentiated effector memory CD45RA+ cells. This table comes from immunoSEQ multiplex PCR, and its TCRdb copy is limited to in-frame clones, with some not included. The sample consists of hundreds of thousands of clones, about 95% of them appearing once. The sequencing input was naive CD8+ T cells sorted from blood. These TCRs come from a woman aged 25 to 45 in good health.

The chain's CDR3 is CASSQEWAGYNEQFF. DNA of the CDR3: TGCGCCAGCAGCCAAGAATGGGCCGGCTACAATGAGCAGTTCTTC. The chain recombines TRBV4-1 with TRBJ2-1; unclear D gene. V was cut by 0 bases and J by 3 bases, with 9 bases left in between. Germline V gene sequence: CDR1 MGHRA, CDR2 YSYEKL. The CDR3 totals 15 residues.

This clone was recorded a few times. The rearrangement uses TRBV7-2 and TRBJ1-6; no clear D gene. Germline V gene data show CDR1 as SGHTA and CDR2 as FQGNSA. With 3 bases removed from V and 9 bases from J, the gap between germline ends came to 3 bases. The CDR3 is 11 residues long. CDR3 sequence (DNA): TGTGCCAGCAGCTTCGGTTCACCCCTCCACTTT. Its protein product is CASSFGSPLHF. The full variable domain, with the rest looked up from reference TRBV7-2 and TRBJ1-6, is GAGVSQSPSNKVTEKGKDVELRCDPISGHTALYWYRQSLGQGLEFLIYFQGNSAPDKSGLPSDRFSAERTGGSVSTLTIQRTQQEDSAVYLCASSFGSPLHFGNGTRLTVT.

This chain uses TRBV2 with TRBJ2-1; no clear D. With 5 bases removed from V and 8 bases from J, the gap between germline ends came to 7 bases. CDR3 length equals 11 residues. Germline V gives CDR1 SNHLY, CDR2 FYNNEI. CDR3 bases: TGTGCCAGCAGTCCGTGGGATGAGCAGTTCTTC. Translation gives CASSPWDEQFF.

The chain links TRBV6-5 to TRBJ1-1; D is unclear. V lost 2 bases and J 0 bases, leaving 7 bases between the germline ends. Germline V lookup: CDR1 MNHEY, CDR2 SVGAGI. The CDR3 length is 14 residues. CDR3 sequence (DNA): TGTGCCAGCAGTTACGGACTGCTGAACACTGAAGCTTTCTTT. It yields the protein CASSYGLLNTEAFF.

This sequence joins TRBV5-6 and TRBJ1-2; possibly TRBD1 for D (6 bases). The V gene lost 0 bases and the J gene lost 8 bases, with 11 bases spanning the gap. The CDR3 has 13 residues. Germline V gives CDR1 SGHDT, CDR2 YYEEEE. CDR3 region: CASSLGAGAGYTF. In DNA form, the CDR3 reads TGTGCCAGCAGCTTGGGTGCAGGGGCCGGCTACACCTTC.

The gene calls are TRBV7-9 and TRBJ2-5; perhaps TRBD1 as D (5 bases). TRBJ2-7 explains the end of the DNA better; the J call may be wrong. The CDR3 length is 12 residues. Looked up from germline, CDR1 is SEHNR and CDR2 is FQNEAQ (reference sequence). This CDR3 reads CASSPQDYEQYF. CDR3 DNA: TGTGCCAGCAGCCCACAGGATTACGAGCAGTACTTC.

CDR3 sequence reads: CASSTPLAAEQFF. The DNA for the CDR3 is TGTGCCAGCAGTACCCCACTAGCCGCTGAGCAGTTCTTC. The chain carries TRBV28 and TRBJ2-1; possible D gene TRBD2, 6 bases. The germline V and J ends were trimmed by 5 bases and 9 bases, with 14 bases remaining between them. Germline V gene lookup returns CDR1 MDHEN and CDR2 SYDVKM. This CDR3 is 13 amino acids long.

A remark on this clone: Other DNA sequences of this sample code for an identical CDR3. This chain links TRBV27 with TRBJ2-7, with 7 bases fitting TRBD2. With V trimmed by 6 bases and J by 4 bases, 6 bases remained unmatched. Germline V gene sequence: CDR1 MNHEY, CDR2 SMNVEV (reference sequence). CDR3 length: 13 amino acids. CDR3 protein: CASSLTGGYEQYF. CDR3 nucleotide sequence: TGTGCCAGCAGCCTAACCGGGGGGTACGAGCAGTACTTC.

This clone was observed a few times. This rearrangement joins TRBV6-5 to TRBJ1-3, with D tentatively TRBD1 (5 bases). V lost 0 bases to trimming and J lost 3 bases, with 9 bases between them. This CDR3 contains 15 residues. Germline lookup yields CDR1 MNHEY and CDR2 SVGAGI. The CDR3 sequence: CASSYSGGGGNTIYF. In DNA, the CDR3 is TGTGCCAGCAGTTACTCCGGGGGAGGTGGAAACACCATATATTTT.

This clone showed up just once. The chain employs TRBV7-2 and TRBJ2-7; either TRBD1 or TRBD2 may fit D (5 bases each). The CDR3 runs 14 residues. The germline gives CDR1 SGHTA, CDR2 FQGNSA. V was cut by 3 bases and J by 3 bases, with 12 bases left in between. The CDR3 reads CASSFGGVFYEQYF. CDR3 bases: TGTGCCAGCAGCTTTGGGGGAGTGTTCTACGAGCAGTACTTC.

This chain joins TRBV28 and TRBJ2-3; unclear D gene. The V gene lost 3 bases and the J gene lost 3 bases, with 13 bases spanning the gap. The length of the CDR3 is 15 residues. The germline gives CDR1 MDHEN, CDR2 SYDVKM. The CDR3 DNA sequence: TGTGCCAGCAGTTTCGTCGGAAGCCTAACAGATACGCAGTATTTT. Translating gives CASSFVGSLTDTQYF.

This clone was observed a single time. This rearrangement joins TRBV27 to TRBJ2-7; D assignment may be TRBD1 or TRBD2 (6 bases each). The CDR3 covers 18 residues. Per germline, CDR1 MNHEY and CDR2 SMNVEV (reference sequence). Between the trimmed V and J ends, which lost 1 base and 2 bases, there was a span of 21 bases. The CDR3 loop reads CASSLFRGRLPYPYEQYF. The CDR3 DNA is TGTGCCAGCAGTTTATTCCGGGGGCGGCTGCCCTATCCCTACGAGCAGTACTTC.

The genes are TRBV7-2 and TRBJ2-7, with 7 bases matching TRBD2. Germline-derived CDR1 and CDR2 are SGHTA and FQGNSA. Unmatched junction bases numbered 7, after V lost 5 bases and J lost 0 bases. This CDR3 spans 15 amino acids. The CDR3 region has the DNA TGTGCCAGCAGCCCCTGGGTAGCGGGCTCCTACGAGCAGTACTTC. This sequence encodes CASSPWVAGSYEQYF. The full variable domain, in which reference TRBV7-2 and TRBJ2-7 provide the parts outside the CDR3, is GAGVSQSPSNKVTEKGKDVELRCDPISGHTALYWYRQSLGQGLEFLIYFQGNSAPDKSGLPSDRFSAERTGGSVSTLTIQRTQQEDSAVYLCASSPWVAGSYEQYFGPGTRLTVT.

The chain couples TRBV5-1 to TRBJ2-1; TRBD2 matches 7 bases. This CDR3 is built from 15 residues. From germline, CDR1 is SGHRS and CDR2 YFSETQ. The V segment lost 0 bases and the J segment 6 bases; nucleotides outside the gene matches: 6. The DNA of the CDR3 is TGCGCCAGCAGCTTGGTGGTTAGCGGGCCCAATGAGCAGTTCTTC. Translation: CASSLVVSGPNEQFF.

V usage is TRBV27 and J usage is TRBJ2-2; D uncertain. Germline CDR1 and CDR2: MNHEY and SMNVEV (reference sequence). The CDR3 is 14 residues long. With 1 base removed from V and 7 bases from J, the gap between germline ends came to 10 bases. The CDR3: CASSLWSGSGELFF. In DNA, the CDR3 is TGTGCCAGCAGTTTATGGTCAGGCAGCGGGGAGCTGTTTTTT.

The chain joins TRBV7-9 to TRBJ2-1, with 7 bases aligning to TRBD2. The CDR3 has 16 residues. V was clipped by 1 base and J by 4 bases; unmatched bases: 7. Germline loops: CDR1 SEHNR, CDR2 FQNEAQ (reference sequence). The CDR3 sequence: CASSLGGSSIYNEQFF. The CDR3, as DNA: TGTGCCAGCAGCTTAGGCGGGAGTTCGATATACAATGAGCAGTTCTTC.

The V gene is TRBV5-8, the J gene TRBJ2-6; maybe TRBD2 (6 bases). The length of the CDR3 is 16 residues. V was clipped by 2 bases and J by 0 bases, with 9 bases between them. Germline loops: CDR1 SGHTS, CDR2 YDEGEE. This CDR3 reads CASSLPRGSGANVLTF. In DNA form, the CDR3 reads TGTGCCAGCAGCTTACCGCGGGGCTCTGGGGCCAACGTCCTGACTTTC.

The chain is built from TRBV9 and TRBJ1-2, with a tentative D call TRBD1 (5 bases). The CDR3 loop spans 15 amino acids. Between the trimmed V and J ends, which lost 3 bases and 0 bases, there was a span of 12 bases. CDR1 and CDR2 from the germline V gene are SGDLS and YYNGEE. The CDR3 DNA reads TGTGCCAGCAGCGAAGTGGGGGTCTCTAACTATGGCTACACCTTC. Protein sequence: CASSEVGVSNYGYTF.

The CDR3 nucleotides read TGTGCCAGTAGTCCTTCCCCTACTAGCGGGAGGTCTTCCTACGAGCAGTACTTC. Translation: CASSPSPTSGRSSYEQYF. V gene TRBV19 combines with J gene TRBJ2-7, with 12 bases lining up with TRBD2. The germline V gene encodes CDR1 LNHDA and CDR2 SQIVND (reference sequence). Losses at the gene ends were 5 bases for V and 1 base for J; bases not matched to a gene: 12. The CDR3 covers 18 residues.

The J gene is TRBJ1-4, the V gene TRBV10-3; D not certain. V was shortened by 8 bases and J by 7 bases, with 8 bases between the two germline ends. This CDR3 contains 11 residues. The germline CDR1 and CDR2 sequences are ENHRY and SYGVKD. The CDR3 sequence: CAIGAGEKLFF. As DNA, the CDR3 is TGTGCCATCGGAGCCGGTGAAAAACTGTTTTTT.

The chain combines TRBV7-2 with TRBJ2-1; D is possibly TRBD2 (5 bases). CDR1 SGHTA and CDR2 FQGNSA come from the germline V gene. The CDR3 extends over 16 amino acids. The V end lost 1 base, the J end lost 6 bases, and 16 bases lay between the germline ends. The DNA of the CDR3 is TGTGCCAGCAGCTTAGAGGTCGGGCTAGCTTTCAATGAGCAGTTCTTC. This encodes CASSLEVGLAFNEQFF.

A note on this clone: Other nucleotide sequences in the sample specify the same CDR3. This chain connects TRBV27 to TRBJ2-7; possibly TRBD1 or TRBD2 for D (5 bases each). Trimming removed 2 bases from V and 3 bases from J, with 11 bases in between. The CDR3 spans 14 residues. Germline-derived CDR1 and CDR2 are MNHEY and SMNVEV (reference sequence). The CDR3, as DNA: TGTGCCAGCAGTTTAGCAGGGAGTAGCTACGAGCAGTACTTC. Translated, it gives CASSLAGSSYEQYF.

The chain is built from TRBV30 and TRBJ2-1; D might be TRBD1 or TRBD2, each matching 5 bases. The ends were cut back, 3 bases at V and 1 base at J, with 13 bases in the middle. The length of the CDR3 is 15 residues. CDR1 GTSNPN and CDR2 SVGIG come from the germline V gene (reference sequence). CDR3 residues: CAWSPTWGSYNEQFF. The DNA for the CDR3 is TGTGCCTGGAGCCCGACGTGGGGGTCCTACAATGAGCAGTTCTTC.